The T cell receptor (beta chain) described here comes from a study of blood T cell repertoires in COVID-19. Study in general: Spain, Italy and the United States supplied samples that represented acute and convalescent COVID-19.

The junction had 10 bases not matched to a gene; V was cut back by 5 bases and J by 3 bases. Per the germline V gene, CDR1 is LNHDA and CDR2 is SQIVND (reference sequence). This CDR3 comprises 16 residues. Sequenced by immunoSEQ multiplex PCR; TCRdb stores in-frame clones only, minus some. The sample lists about 170,000 clones; about four fifths were seen once. The sequence derives from a woman aged 80 or over with acute or convalescent COVID-19. Sequencing was done on a sample of peripheral blood. V is TRBV19 and J is TRBJ1-5; 7 positions agree with TRBD1. Here the CDR3 reads CASSVSGGRSNQPQHF. CDR3 nucleotide sequence: TGTGCCAGTAGTGTGTCAGGGGGTCGGTCCAATCAGCCCCAGCATTTT.